One sample yielded the 28 T cell receptor beta chains listed below, sequenced in a study of regulatory T cells in long-lasting Graves disease. Construction of TCR beta libraries relied on iRepertoire HTBI primers and on Arm-PCR targeting CDR3 regions. TCRdb re-called the multiplex PCR reads with MiXCR, one entry per CDR3 protein. Among roughly 490,000 distinct CDR3 sequences listed, approximately 23% were seen once. Time point denoted: persistent/refractory GD, antithyroid drugs over 5 years with positive TRAb. Construction of the TCR library relied on RNA isolated from PBMCs. The input for sequencing was peripheral blood mononuclear cells (PBMCs), taken when the disease was refractory, from a patient treated with antithyroid drugs. All receptors derive from a female donor with Graves disease.

CDR3 nucleotide sequence: TGTGCCAGCAGCCTCACGCGGGACACGGATTCACCCCTCCACTTT. Translation: CASSLTRDTDSPLHF. The V and J genes are TRBV7-9 and TRBJ1-6; D is possibly TRBD1 (6 bases). V was shortened by 5 bases and J by 8 bases, with 16 bases between the two germline ends. The germline V gene encodes CDR1 SEHNR and CDR2 FQNEAQ (reference sequence). The CDR3 length is 15 residues.

This chain joins TRBV6-1 and TRBJ1-2, with 7 bases identical to TRBD1. The CDR3 sequence is 14 residues long. V gave up 6 bases and J gave up 3 bases; unmatched junction bases: 7. Germline V gives CDR1 MNHNS, CDR2 SASEGT. CDR3 residues: CASSRTTGDYGYTF. In DNA, the CDR3 is TGTGCCAGCAGCCGGACTACAGGGGACTATGGCTACACCTTC.

The chain links TRBV7-9 to TRBJ1-1, with no clear D. CDR1 is SEHNR and CDR2 is FQNEAQ in the germline V gene (reference sequence). CDR3 size: 11 residues. V dropped 5 bases and J dropped 5 bases, with 6 bases sitting between them. The CDR3 is CASSPVTEAFF. In nucleotides, the CDR3 is TGTGCCAGCAGCCCGGTAACTGAAGCTTTCTTT.

This chain uses TRBV29-1 with TRBJ2-7; TRBD1 agrees at 8 bases. Germline loops: CDR1 SQVTM, CDR2 ANQGSEA. This CDR3 is 13 amino acids long. After removal of 1 base from V and 2 bases from J, the junction contained 1 base not matched to a gene. Written as DNA, the CDR3 is TGCAGCGTTGAAGGGGGACAGGCCTACGAGCAGTACTTC. Amino acid sequence: CSVEGGQAYEQYF.

Turning to this clonotype: A much more abundant neighbour one base away suggests this may be a read error. The chain employs TRBV29-1 and TRBJ1-3; D might be TRBD1 (6 bases). Germline values: CDR1 SQVTM, CDR2 ANQGSEA. CDR3 length: 15 residues. The CDR3 nucleotides are TGCGGCGTTGAAGCAGGGGCCGGCTCTGGAAACACCATATATTTT. Translating gives CGVEAGAGSGNTIYF. The whole variable domain, filled in from reference TRBV29-1 and TRBJ1-3, reads SAVISQKPSRDICQRGTSLTIQCQVDSQVTMMFWYRQQPGQSLTLIATANQGSEATYESGFVIDKFPISRPNLTFSTLTVSNMSPEDSSIYLCGVEAGAGSGNTIYFGEGSWLTVV.

This clonotype was recorded a few times. The chain employs TRBV19 and TRBJ1-1; D call uncertain. The CDR3 is 13 amino acids. Trimming took 7 bases from V and 9 from J, leaving 18 bases between them. Germline values: CDR1 LNHDA, CDR2 SQIVND (reference sequence). CDR3 amino acids: CASIPFGLRKAFF. CDR3 bases: TGTGCCAGTATCCCCTTTGGCCTTCGGAAAGCTTTCTTT.

There are many counts of this clonotype. The chain couples TRBV7-8 to TRBJ1-5; tentatively, D is TRBD1 (6 bases). The CDR3 is 19 residues long. V shed 2 bases and J shed 0 bases, with 20 bases lying between them. Germline values: CDR1 SGHVS, CDR2 FQNEAQ. The CDR3: CASSLRLSDRTNSNQPQHF. The CDR3 DNA is TGTGCCAGCAGCTTAAGGCTCTCAGACAGGACTAATAGCAATCAGCCCCAGCATTTT.

This chain uses TRBV4-1 with TRBJ1-6, with 8 bases that match TRBD1. V trimming: 6 bases; J trimming: 5 bases; junction bases outside the gene matches: 6. Looked up from germline, CDR1 is MGHRA and CDR2 is YSYEKL. The CDR3 length is 15 residues. In nucleotides, the CDR3 is TGCGCCAGCAGAGTTGGGGGACAGGATAATTCACCCCTCCACTTT. Its protein is CASRVGGQDNSPLHF.

This clonotype was seen ten or more times. The CDR3 coding sequence is TGTGCCAGCAGTTTGGGACGGAACACTGAAGCTTTCTTT. Its protein is CASSLGRNTEAFF. The rearrangement links TRBV12-3 or TRBV12-4 to TRBJ1-1; tentative D call: TRBD1 (5 bases). CDR3 length equals 13 residues. The V end was cut by 3 bases, the J end by 1 base, with 6 bases between.

The chain is built from TRBV6-2 or TRBV6-3 and TRBJ1-1, with a weak D call TRBD1 (5 bases). Germline CDR1 reads MNHEY; CDR2 reads SVGEGT. The V gene lost 4 bases and the J gene lost 2 bases, with 14 bases spanning the gap. CDR3 length equals 15 residues. The CDR3 protein is CASSSHPGGNTEAFF. The CDR3 DNA sequence: TGTGCCAGCAGTTCTCACCCGGGGGGAAACACTGAAGCTTTCTTT.

A single count supports this clonotype. This sequence may be a read error, since a much larger clone differs from it by one base. The chain employs TRBV5-1 and TRBJ2-7; no definite D call. Germline assignment: CDR1 SGHRS and CDR2 YFSETQ. Trimming shortened V by 4 bases and J by 5 bases, and 13 bases separated the two germline ends. This CDR3 spans 13 amino acids. The CDR3 reads CASSTGRRHEQYF. CDR3 DNA sequence: TGCGCCAGCAGCACCGGACGGCGCCACGAGCAGTACTTC.

V usage is TRBV2 and J usage is TRBJ1-5, with a possible D match to TRBD1 (5 bases). Per the germline V gene, CDR1 is SNHLY and CDR2 is FYNNEI. V was clipped by 6 bases and J by 1 base, with 16 bases between them. This CDR3 is built from 16 residues. The CDR3 region is CASSASGSGSNQPQHF. As DNA, the CDR3 is TGTGCCAGCAGCGCCTCAGGGAGCGGGAGCAATCAGCCCCAGCATTTT. The full variable domain, its missing parts supplied by reference TRBV2 and TRBJ1-5, is EPEVTQTPSHQVTQMGQEVILRCVPISNHLYFYWYRQILGQKVEFLVSFYNNEISEKSEIFDDQFSVERPDGSNFTLKIRSTKLEDSAMYFCASSASGSGSNQPQHFGDGTRLSIL.

This clonotype was counted at least ten times. The rearrangement links TRBV11-2 to TRBJ2-6, with 9 bases that match TRBD1. This CDR3 has 15 residues. V trimming: 6 bases; J trimming: 8 bases; junction bases outside the gene matches: 8. The germline V gene encodes CDR1 SGHAT and CDR2 FQNNGV. CDR3 residues: CASSFSGTGTNVLTF. CDR3 DNA: TGTGCCAGCAGTTTTTCCGGGACAGGGACCAACGTCCTGACTTTC.

This clonotype has a handful of counts. The chain joins TRBV15 to TRBJ1-5; no firm D call. V shed 1 base and J shed 7 bases, with 8 bases lying between them. CDR1 is LNHNV and CDR2 is YYDKDF in the germline V gene (reference sequence). CDR3 length: 13 residues. The CDR3: CATSRGLNQPQHF. The CDR3 DNA reads as TGTGCCACCAGCAGAGGCCTCAACCAGCCCCAGCATTTT.

The chain recombines TRBV29-1 with TRBJ2-7; 9 nucleotides align to TRBD2. Germline-derived CDR1 and CDR2 are SQVTM and ANQGSEA. V shed 6 bases, J shed 4 bases, and the junction held 4 bases outside the gene matches. CDR3 length: 12 amino acids. The CDR3 DNA reads TGCAGCGTCCGGCGGGAGGGTTACGAGCAGTACTTC. Protein product: CSVRREGYEQYF.

V gene TRBV27 combines with J gene TRBJ1-6; D uncertain. The V gene lost 0 bases and the J gene lost 13 bases, with 13 bases spanning the gap. CDR1 MNHEY and CDR2 SMNVEV come from the germline V gene (reference sequence). This CDR3 spans 14 amino acids. The CDR3 sequence is CASSLSFGEVPLHF. The CDR3 region has the DNA TGTGCCAGCAGTTTATCCTTCGGAGAGGTTCCCCTCCACTTT.

This clonotype has a count of ten or more. The chain employs TRBV7-2 and TRBJ1-6, with D tentatively TRBD1 (6 bases). The V gene lost 6 bases and the J gene lost 8 bases, with 14 bases spanning the gap. CDR1 SGHTA and CDR2 FQGNSA come from the germline V gene. This CDR3 comprises 14 residues. The CDR3 sequence is CASSFTGLDSPLHF. The DNA of the CDR3 is TGTGCCAGCAGTTTCACAGGGTTGGATTCACCCCTCCACTTT.

The chain carries TRBV30 and TRBJ2-2, with a possible D match to TRBD2 (5 bases). This CDR3 spans 15 amino acids. The V end lost 0 bases, the J end lost 6 bases, and 14 bases lay between the germline ends. CDR1 GTSNPN and CDR2 SVGIG come from the germline V gene (reference sequence). The CDR3 DNA reads TGTGCCTGGAGTGTTATGGGTTTTAGCGCCGGGGAGCTGTTTTTT. It translates to CAWSVMGFSAGELFF.

In this sample, this clonotype turned up once. The chain carries TRBV5-4 and TRBJ2-4; D may match TRBD1 or TRBD2 (5 bases each). There are 14 residues in the CDR3. Trimming shortened V by 4 bases and J by 5 bases, and 13 bases separated the two germline ends. In germline, CDR1 is SGHNT, CDR2 YYREEE (reference sequence). The CDR3 DNA sequence: TGTGCCAGCAGCATTTGGGACGGACAAAACATTCAGTACTTC. As protein: CASSIWDGQNIQYF.

The V call is TRBV6-1, the J call TRBJ2-2, with D perhaps TRBD1 (5 bases). The CDR3 is 16 residues long. From germline, CDR1 is MNHNS and CDR2 SASEGT. Trimming took 3 bases from V and 3 from J, leaving 14 bases between them. The CDR3 sequence: CASSDSGRLYTGELFF. As DNA, the CDR3 is TGTGCCAGCAGTGATTCAGGGCGATTATACACCGGGGAGCTGTTTTTT.

The sample holds many counts of this clonotype. The V call is TRBV3-1, the J call TRBJ1-2; no firm D call. Germline lookup yields CDR1 LGHDT and CDR2 YNNKEL (reference sequence). This CDR3 has 14 residues. Trimming took 1 base from V and 2 from J, leaving 8 bases between them. The CDR3 region is CASSQATPNYGYTF. The CDR3 region has the DNA TGTGCCAGCAGCCAAGCCACACCCAACTATGGCTACACCTTC.

About this clonotype itself: A single base is all that separates this from a far larger clone, so a read error is likely. This rearrangement joins TRBV19 to TRBJ2-5, with 16 bases matching TRBD2. Germline lookup yields CDR1 LNHDA and CDR2 SQIVND (reference sequence). V lost 9 bases and J lost 2; bases outside the gene matches: 12. The CDR3 sequence is 18 residues long. This chain's CDR3 is CASNAGTSGGAYQETQYF. CDR3 sequence (DNA): TGTGCCAGCAATGCCGGGACTAGCGGGGGGGCCTATCAAGAGACCCAGTACTTC.

The table lists this clonotype with a few counts. Possible read error: a much larger clone is one base away. The V and J genes are TRBV20-1 and TRBJ2-5, with 8 bases matching TRBD2. CDR1 and CDR2 (germline): DFQATT, SNEGSKA (reference sequence). Germline trimming cut 2 bases from V and 5 bases from J; bases unmatched to any gene: 4. CDR3 size: 13 residues. The CDR3: CSARSGGAETQYF. DNA of the CDR3: TGCAGTGCTAGATCGGGAGGGGCGGAGACCCAGTACTTC.

This clonotype was seen repeatedly, ten times or more. This chain joins TRBV15 and TRBJ1-2; possibly TRBD1 for D (6 bases). The CDR3 runs 14 residues. CDR1 is LNHNV and CDR2 is YYDKDF in the germline V gene (reference sequence). Between the trimmed V and J ends, which lost 5 bases and 3 bases, there was a span of 13 bases. In DNA, the CDR3 is TGTGCCACCAGCTTTGGGGGGGCGGACTATGGCTACACCTTC. Protein: CATSFGGADYGYTF.

This clonotype showed up just a few times. The chain combines TRBV28 with TRBJ2-3; D gene ambiguous. Germline CDR1 and CDR2: MDHEN and SYDVKM. V gave up 5 bases and J gave up 6 bases, with 9 bases separating them. The CDR3 spans 12 residues. This CDR3 reads CASSPISDTQYF. In DNA form, the CDR3 reads TGTGCCAGCAGTCCCATTTCGGATACGCAGTATTTT.

Ten or more counts support this clonotype. This chain links TRBV6-1 with TRBJ2-5; D possibly corresponds to TRBD2 (5 bases). CDR1 and CDR2 from the germline V gene are MNHNS and SASEGT. V lost 6 bases and J lost 2, with 16 bases in between. CDR3 size: 15 residues. The CDR3 sequence is CASRLDLGVQETQYF. DNA of the CDR3: TGTGCCAGCAGACTCGATTTGGGAGTTCAAGAGACCCAGTACTTC.

This clonotype was seen many times. The V gene is TRBV6-1, the J gene TRBJ1-5; D may be TRBD1 (6 bases). This CDR3 region has 19 residues. The V gene's germline CDR1 is MNHNS and CDR2 SASEGT. V gave up 8 bases and J gave up 7 bases, with 33 bases separating them. The CDR3 DNA follows: TGTGCCAGCGGACCACTAACCCCCCCGCCAGGGGAATTTCGGCAGCCCCAGCATTTT. Translated, it gives CASGPLTPPPGEFRQPQHF.

With respect to this clonotype: A far bigger clonotype differs at one base, so this is likely a read error. The chain has TRBV12-3 or TRBV12-4 and TRBJ2-5; D is ambiguous. The end of the DNA fits TRBJ2-7 better, so the J call may be wrong. The CDR3 contains 15 residues. In DNA form, the CDR3 reads TGTGTCAGCAGTTACTCCGTTCCGGGCCCCCACGAGCAGTACTTC. It is translated as CVSSYSVPGPHEQYF.